This T cell receptor beta chain was captured in a study of cytomegalovirus exposure and HLA in healthy donors. PCR primers comprised 60 Vbeta and 13 Jbeta primers. Sequencing used immunoSEQ multiplex PCR; TCRdb keeps in-frame clones, though not all of them. This sample has 100,000 to 150,000 clones, with approximately 80% found just once. Germline CDR1 and CDR2: MNHEY and SVGAGI. CDR3 length: 16 amino acids. V was pared by 2 bases and J by 0 bases, with 14 bases between. The sequence derives from a male donor in good health and CMV-seropositive. Material: PBMCs. The chain links TRBV6-5 to TRBJ2-7, with a possible D match to TRBD1 (5 bases). In nucleotides, the CDR3 is TGTGCCAGCAGTTACGATAGAGAGGACACCTCCTACGAGCAGTACTTC. This translates into CASSYDREDTSYEQYF.